This TCR beta chain came from a study of T cell responses to AZD1222 COVID-19 vaccine. Points from the study as a whole: None of the repertoires were sampled until the peak T cell response had passed.

This CDR3 comprises 18 residues. The germline CDR1 and CDR2 sequences are SGHTA and FQGNSA. V dropped 2 bases and J dropped 2; count of bases not matched to a gene: 8. The protocol was immunoSEQ multiplex PCR, while the TCRdb copy is restricted to in-frame clones and leaves out a portion. The sample has roughly 130,000 clones; just under 95% are singletons. A remark on this clone: As yet, its antigen is unknown.

The chain uses TRBV7-2 and TRBJ2-5; 13 nucleotides match TRBD2. The sequencing here drew on peripheral blood, taken on day 0 of AZD1222 vaccination. The receptor was derived from an adult in good health. CDR3 DNA sequence: TGTGCCAGCAGCTTACGTCGGGGGACTAGCGGGACACAAGAGACCCAGTACTTC. It yields the protein CASSLRRGTSGTQETQYF.